This T cell receptor beta chain originates from a study of T cell changes during pregnancy in multiple sclerosis. Between the trimmed V and J ends, which lost 0 bases and 3 bases, there was a span of 9 bases. Germline CDR1 reads SGHRS; CDR2 reads YFSETQ. CDR3 length equals 14 residues. Sequencing was performed with immunoSEQ multiplex PCR; in TCRdb, only in-frame clones are kept and a portion is missing. Here the sample spans about 66,000 clones, 90% to 95% being singletons. This TCR was recovered from a female donor with multiple sclerosis, enrolled in a pregnancy study. Source: CD8+ T cells from peripheral blood mononuclear cells, taken before pregnancy. The chain combines TRBV5-1 with TRBJ1-2; D remains unclear. DNA of the CDR3: TGCGCCAGCAGCTTGGGAGGCGGCCACTATGGCTACACCTTC. The encoded protein is CASSLGGGHYGYTF.